A single sample is the source of the 21 T cell receptor beta chains below, sequenced in a study of neurological immune-mediated disorders. A single record per CDR3 protein comes from TCRdb applying MiXCR to the 5' RACE reads. The table lists 90,000 to 100,000 distinct CDR3 sequences, 3.5% of them singletons. Sequencing input: PBMCs. The receptor set was obtained from a woman under 30 with multiple sclerosis.

This clonotype was picked up many times. V gene TRBV12-3 or TRBV12-4 combines with J gene TRBJ1-5, with D possibly TRBD1 on 5 matching bases. V was shortened by 7 bases and J by 3 bases, with 13 bases between the two germline ends. There are 14 residues in the CDR3. The CDR3 DNA is TGTGCCAGCAAAATGTGGGGACCCAATCAGCCCCAGCATTTT. This translates into CASKMWGPNQPQHF.

V gene TRBV20-1 combines with J gene TRBJ1-2; a possible D gene is TRBD1 (5 bases). Per the germline V gene, CDR1 is DFQATT and CDR2 is SNEGSKA (reference sequence). V was shortened by 4 bases and J by 5 bases, with 11 bases between the two germline ends. This CDR3 region has 12 residues. CDR3 DNA: TGCAGTGCTACCAGGGAAGCATATGGCTACACCTTC. As protein: CSATREAYGYTF.

This clonotype was seen many times. The rearrangement links TRBV7-2 to TRBJ2-3, with 9 bases identical to TRBD2. The CDR3 covers 15 residues. Per the germline V gene, CDR1 is SGHTA and CDR2 is FQGNSA. V was clipped by 4 bases and J by 4 bases; unmatched bases: 6. Written as DNA, the CDR3 is TGTGCCAGCAGCTCCGGACTAGCGAGGGCAGATACGCAGTATTTT. Its translation is CASSSGLARADTQYF.

The table lists this clonotype with many counts. The chain uses TRBV10-3 and TRBJ2-6; TRBD2 matches 7 bases. Germline V gene data show CDR1 as ENHRY and CDR2 as SYGVKD. V lost 8 bases to trimming and J lost 0 bases; unmatched junction nucleotides: 1. The length of the CDR3 is 14 residues. The CDR3 loop is CAIGGVSGANVLTF. The CDR3 DNA reads TGTGCCATCGGGGGGGTCTCTGGGGCCAACGTCCTGACTTTC.

This clonotype occurred many times. The chain combines TRBV5-1 with TRBJ2-6; D ambiguous. Trimming pared 7 bases from V and 0 bases from J, leaving 17 bases between. The CDR3 has 17 amino acids. The V gene's germline CDR1 is SGHRS and CDR2 YFSETQ. CDR3 residues: CASSNQVPSSGANVLTF. CDR3 DNA: TGCGCCAGCTCAAACCAGGTCCCCTCCTCTGGGGCCAACGTCCTGACTTTC.

This clonotype came up many times. The rearrangement uses TRBV5-1 and TRBJ2-7; D perhaps matches TRBD2 (5 bases). The ends were cut back, 2 bases at V and 7 bases at J, with 13 bases in the middle. Germline values: CDR1 SGHRS, CDR2 YFSETQ. The CDR3 runs to 13 residues. The CDR3 DNA sequence: TGCGCCAGCAGCTTATCTTTCCGGGATGAGCAGTACTTC. Its translation: CASSLSFRDEQYF. Drawing the rest from reference TRBV5-1 and TRBJ2-7, the complete variable domain is KAGVTQTPRYLIKTRGQQVTLSCSPISGHRSVSWYQQTPGQGLQFLFEYFSETQRNKGNFPGRFSGRQFSNSRSEMNVSTLELGDSALYLCASSLSFRDEQYFGPGTRLTVT.

This clonotype came up many times. This chain connects TRBV7-6 to TRBJ2-7, with D perhaps matching TRBD2 (5 bases). V dropped 5 bases and J dropped 3 bases, with 11 bases sitting between them. This CDR3 comprises 13 residues. The germline V gene has CDR1 SGHVS and CDR2 FNYEAQ. CDR3: CASSPTSGYEQYF. The CDR3 region has the DNA TGTGCCAGCAGCCCGACCAGCGGCTACGAGCAGTACTTC.

The table lists this clonotype with many counts. The rearrangement links TRBV12-3 or TRBV12-4 to TRBJ2-7; 9 positions agree with TRBD2. This CDR3 comprises 14 residues. Germline trimming cut 7 bases from V and 2 bases from J; bases unmatched to any gene: 6. The CDR3 bases are TGTGCCAGCAATTTGGCGGGGGGGACCTACGAGCAGTACTTC. It translates to CASNLAGGTYEQYF.

This clonotype was picked up many times. The chain combines TRBV2 with TRBJ1-2; no clear D. The CDR3 has 14 amino acids. The germline CDR1 and CDR2 sequences are SNHLY and FYNNEI. V was pared by 7 bases and J by 5 bases, with 17 bases between. In nucleotides, the CDR3 is TGTGCCAGCATAGGAATCGGCGGGCAGTATGGCTACACCTTC. This encodes CASIGIGGQYGYTF.

This clonotype occurred many times. The rearrangement links TRBV20-1 to TRBJ2-5, with D perhaps assigned TRBD1 or TRBD2 (5 bases each). The germline V gene encodes CDR1 DFQATT and CDR2 SNEGSKA (reference sequence). This CDR3 spans 14 amino acids. Trimming took 7 bases from V and 1 from J, leaving 16 bases between them. Here the CDR3 reads CSGGQGVGQETQYF. The CDR3 nucleotides are TGCAGTGGAGGGCAGGGAGTAGGCCAAGAGACCCAGTACTTC.

This rearrangement joins TRBV6-5 to TRBJ1-1; tentatively, D is TRBD1 (5 bases). Trimming shortened V by 2 bases and J by 5 bases, and 18 bases separated the two germline ends. Germline CDR1 and CDR2: MNHEY and SVGAGI. There are 16 residues in the CDR3. This CDR3 is CASSYGQGAPGTEAFF. In DNA form, the CDR3 reads TGTGCCAGCAGTTACGGGCAGGGCGCCCCTGGGACTGAAGCTTTCTTT.

The chain uses TRBV12-3 or TRBV12-4 and TRBJ2-5, with a tentative D call TRBD1 (5 bases). V dropped 8 bases and J dropped 3 bases, with 16 bases sitting between them. CDR3 size: 14 residues. The chain's CDR3 is CASAVGRRKETQYF. The CDR3 DNA reads TGTGCCAGCGCGGTGGGGCGAAGAAAAGAGACCCAGTACTTC.

The chain combines TRBV6-2 or TRBV6-3 with TRBJ2-4; D unresolved. CDR1 MNHEY and CDR2 SVGEGT come from the germline V gene. Trimming took off 3 bases at V and 3 bases at J, with 18 bases between the two ends. The CDR3 length is 17 residues. CDR3 sequence (DNA): TGTGCCAGCAGTTATGGCGTGGGGATTTTTGACAAAAACATTCAGTACTTC. It specifies CASSYGVGIFDKNIQYF.

This clonotype was recorded many times. This chain links TRBV7-3 with TRBJ2-7, with 12 bases matching TRBD2. Germline loops: CDR1 SGHTA, CDR2 FQGTGA. J was trimmed by 5 bases and V by 8 bases; bases with no gene match: 1. The CDR3 runs to 12 residues. The CDR3 bases are TGTGCCAGCGGACTAGCGGGACACGAGCAGTACTTC. Translated, it gives CASGLAGHEQYF.

The rearrangement links TRBV6-5 to TRBJ2-7; 8 positions agree with TRBD2. Germline values: CDR1 MNHEY, CDR2 SVGAGI. This CDR3 has 14 amino acids. V trimming: 0 bases; J trimming: 6 bases; junction bases outside the gene matches: 4. The CDR3 protein is CASSYSFLAGEQYF. The DNA of the CDR3 is TGTGCCAGCAGTTACTCTTTCCTAGCGGGCGAGCAGTACTTC.

Many counts were recorded for this clonotype. The V and J genes are TRBV28 and TRBJ2-7, with D unresolved. Looked up from germline, CDR1 is MDHEN and CDR2 is SYDVKM. This CDR3 comprises 13 residues. The germline V and J ends were trimmed by 2 bases and 5 bases, with 10 bases remaining between them. The CDR3 DNA reads as TGTGCCAGCAGTTTACATCCCTTTCACGAGCAGTACTTC. Its translation is CASSLHPFHEQYF.

This clonotype has ten or more counts. The V gene is TRBV11-2, the J gene TRBJ2-1; no reliable D call. The germline V gene encodes CDR1 SGHAT and CDR2 FQNNGV. Trimming stripped 1 base from V and 13 bases from J, with 11 bases between. CDR3 length equals 12 residues. The DNA for the CDR3 is TGTGCCAGCAGCTTAGTATTAGTTGATCAGTTCTTC. This gives the protein CASSLVLVDQFF.

The sample holds many counts of this clonotype. The chain links TRBV7-6 to TRBJ2-1, with 9 bases identical to TRBD1. CDR3 length equals 16 residues. V lost 4 bases to trimming and J lost 7 bases; unmatched junction nucleotides: 11. Germline lookup yields CDR1 SGHVS and CDR2 FNYEAQ. CDR3 loop: CASSSTGGSGVNEQFF. The DNA for the CDR3 is TGTGCCAGCAGCTCGACAGGGGGGTCGGGGGTGAATGAGCAGTTCTTC.

This clonotype was found many times. J is TRBJ1-2 and V is TRBV20-1, with D unclear. V lost 0 bases to trimming and J lost 2 bases, with 10 bases between them. Germline V gene sequence: CDR1 DFQATT, CDR2 SNEGSKA (reference sequence). CDR3 length: 14 amino acids. The CDR3 sequence: CSAREGSGNYGYTF. CDR3 coding DNA: TGCAGTGCTAGAGAGGGCTCGGGAAACTATGGCTACACCTTC.

This clonotype was picked up many times. V usage is TRBV3-1 and J usage is TRBJ2-5; D may be TRBD1 or TRBD2 (5 bases each). Germline CDR1 LGHDT, CDR2 YNNKEL (reference sequence). V lost 4 bases and J 5 bases, leaving 8 bases between the germline ends. The CDR3 contains 12 residues. The CDR3 nucleotides read TGTGCCAGCAGCCCCAGGGAGGAGACCCAGTACTTC. Translation gives CASSPREETQYF.

The sample holds many counts of this clonotype. This chain joins TRBV5-1 and TRBJ1-2, with 10 bases that match TRBD1. From germline, CDR1 is SGHRS and CDR2 YFSETQ. This CDR3 region has 16 residues. Trimming took 3 bases from V and 2 from J; bases not matched to a gene: 7. Here the CDR3 reads CASSSPGTGVNYGYTF. CDR3 sequence (DNA): TGCGCCAGCAGCTCACCTGGGACAGGGGTAAACTATGGCTACACCTTC.